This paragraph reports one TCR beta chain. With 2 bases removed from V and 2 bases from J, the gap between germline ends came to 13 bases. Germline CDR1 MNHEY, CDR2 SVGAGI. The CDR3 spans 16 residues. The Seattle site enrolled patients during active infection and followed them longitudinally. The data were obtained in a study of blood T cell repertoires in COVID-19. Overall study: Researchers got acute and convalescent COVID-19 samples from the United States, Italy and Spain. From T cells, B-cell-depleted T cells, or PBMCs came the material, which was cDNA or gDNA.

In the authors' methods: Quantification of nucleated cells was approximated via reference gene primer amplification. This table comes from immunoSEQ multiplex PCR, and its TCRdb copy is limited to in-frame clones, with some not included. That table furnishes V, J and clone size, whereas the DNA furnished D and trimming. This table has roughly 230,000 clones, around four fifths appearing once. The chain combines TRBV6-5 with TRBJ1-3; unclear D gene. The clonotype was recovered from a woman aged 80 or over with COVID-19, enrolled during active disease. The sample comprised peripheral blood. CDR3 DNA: TGTGCCAGCAGTTACACCAATGCGCGCACTGGAAACACCATATATTTT. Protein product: CASSYTNARTGNTIYF.